Shown below are 22 T cell receptor beta chains from a single sample sequenced in a study of T-cell reconstitution after alpha-beta-depleted transplantation in children. This sample's TCRbeta library carried unique molecular identifier barcodes. MiXCR was run by TCRdb on the PCR reads, yielding one entry per CDR3 protein. The sample yields around 800,000 distinct CDR3 sequences, approximately 15% seen once. The sample consisted of PBMCs, mostly from graft donor cells, taken 360 days after TCRalphabeta/CD19-depleted stem cell transplant. The receptors stem from a male patient aged 10 to 17 who had a stem cell transplant for acute lymphoblastic leukemia, so the T cells may come from the graft donor.

This clonotype was recorded at least ten times. The rearrangement links TRBV5-1 to TRBJ2-2, with D uncertain. Germline V gene lookup returns CDR1 SGHRS and CDR2 YFSETQ. Trimming shortened V by 0 bases and J by 0 bases, and 6 bases separated the two germline ends. This CDR3 has 15 residues. The CDR3 nucleotides are TGCGCCAGCAGCTTGGCCACAACGAACACCGGGGAGCTGTTTTTT. As protein: CASSLATTNTGELFF.

This clonotype was detected once. V is TRBV11-1 and J is TRBJ1-5; 7 positions agree with TRBD1. The CDR3 loop spans 18 amino acids. V shed 5 bases, J shed 2 bases, and the junction held 15 bases outside the gene matches. Germline values: CDR1 SGHAT, CDR2 FQDESV (reference sequence). This CDR3 reads CASSQSRGRQSGNQPQHF. The CDR3 DNA is TGTGCCAGCAGCCAAAGTAGGGGGCGGCAAAGTGGCAATCAGCCCCAGCATTTT.

This clonotype was observed a few times. J is TRBJ2-3 and V is TRBV20-1; no reliable D call. The V gene lost 3 bases and the J gene lost 2 bases, with 15 bases spanning the gap. This CDR3 is 15 amino acids long. Germline V gene sequence: CDR1 DFQATT, CDR2 SNEGSKA (reference sequence). CDR3 in DNA: TGCAGTGCTAGCCCCCGTGGTTGGTACACAGATACGCAGTATTTT. Its translation: CSASPRGWYTDTQYF.

The CDR3 DNA follows: TGTGCCAGCAGTTTAGGGGGTATAGATACGCAGTATTTT. Amino acid sequence: CASSLGGIDTQYF. The V gene is TRBV27, the J gene TRBJ2-3; D could derive from TRBD1 or TRBD2 (5 bases each). Trimming took off 2 bases at V and 5 bases at J, with 8 bases between the two ends. Per germline, CDR1 MNHEY and CDR2 SMNVEV (reference sequence). This CDR3 region has 13 residues.

The chain employs TRBV2 and TRBJ1-1; D is undetermined. Germline CDR1 and CDR2: SNHLY and FYNNEI. The CDR3 has 13 residues. Trimming shortened V by 5 bases and J by 1 base, and 8 bases separated the two germline ends. The CDR3 nucleotides read TGTGCCAGCAGTTATGAGTGGAACACTGAAGCTTTCTTT. Translating gives CASSYEWNTEAFF.

The rearrangement joins TRBV14 to TRBJ2-3; D possibly uses TRBD1 or TRBD2 (5 bases each). V was trimmed by 3 bases and J by 6 bases, leaving 28 bases between them. Per germline, CDR1 SGHDN and CDR2 FVKESK. The length of the CDR3 is 19 residues. The CDR3 DNA reads TGTGCCAGCAGCCACACTCGATCACCCGGGACCAAGCTGTGGGATACGCAGTATTTT. It is translated as CASSHTRSPGTKLWDTQYF.

The chain is built from TRBV4-1 and TRBJ2-1; TRBD2 matches at 7 bases. The CDR3 is made up of 15 amino acids. V lost 1 base and J lost 8; bases outside the gene matches: 8. Germline lookup yields CDR1 MGHRA and CDR2 YSYEKL. The CDR3 sequence is CASSQVAGDIYEQFF. In nucleotides, the CDR3 is TGCGCCAGCAGCCAAGTGGCGGGAGATATCTATGAGCAGTTCTTC.

This rearrangement joins TRBV13 to TRBJ2-3, with TRBD1 as a possible D gene (5 bases). Germline V gene lookup returns CDR1 PRHDT and CDR2 FYEKMQ (reference sequence). The CDR3 runs 13 residues. Trimming removed 8 bases from V and 4 bases from J, with 13 bases in between. The CDR3 nucleotides are TGTGCCAGCGGGCAGGGCGTCGCAGATACGCAGTATTTT. This encodes CASGQGVADTQYF.

The J gene is TRBJ2-1, the V gene TRBV7-6, with TRBD2 identical over 7 bases. This CDR3 comprises 15 residues. Germline V lookup: CDR1 SGHVS, CDR2 FNYEAQ. V trimming: 1 base; J trimming: 8 bases; junction bases outside the gene matches: 8. CDR3 residues: CASSLGFLAGDEQFF. For the CDR3, the DNA is TGTGCCAGCAGCTTAGGGTTCTTAGCGGGCGATGAGCAGTTCTTC.

Only a few counts were recorded for this clonotype. The chain couples TRBV30 to TRBJ2-4; D is perhaps TRBD1 (5 bases). V was clipped by 3 bases and J by 6 bases, with 15 bases between them. The CDR3 is 14 residues long. Per germline, CDR1 GTSNPN and CDR2 SVGIG (reference sequence). CDR3 coding DNA: TGTGCCTGGAGCAGGTGGGGCGGTAGAAACATTCAGTACTTC. It translates to CAWSRWGGRNIQYF.

V gene TRBV6-1 combines with J gene TRBJ1-3, with D possibly TRBD1 on 5 matching bases. The germline gives CDR1 MNHNS, CDR2 SASEGT. The CDR3 covers 15 residues. V lost 5 bases, J lost 4 bases, and 15 bases lay in between. The CDR3 region has the DNA TGTGCCAGCAGTCGGATTCGGGACGGAGGAAACACCATATATTTT. Protein sequence: CASSRIRDGGNTIYF.

This sequence joins TRBV12-3 or TRBV12-4 and TRBJ2-1; 11 bases are a match to TRBD2. CDR3 length: 17 amino acids. Trimming at V came to 5 bases and at J to 9 bases, leaving 15 bases not matched to a gene. CDR3 amino acids: CASSPRTSGSPKSEQFF. In DNA, the CDR3 is TGTGCCAGCAGTCCCCGGACTAGCGGGTCTCCAAAAAGTGAGCAGTTCTTC.

The chain joins TRBV12-3 or TRBV12-4 to TRBJ1-4, with TRBD1 as a possible D gene (5 bases). CDR3 length: 16 amino acids. V lost 8 bases to trimming and J lost 0 bases, with 16 bases between them. The CDR3 loop is CASGPRGPSTNEKLFF. For the CDR3, the DNA is TGTGCCAGCGGTCCGAGGGGACCTTCAACTAATGAAAAACTGTTTTTT.

This clonotype was seen many times. V usage is TRBV7-6 and J usage is TRBJ2-3; D is perhaps TRBD1 (6 bases). The CDR3 runs 14 residues. V was cut by 5 bases and J by 1 base, with 10 bases left in between. Germline V gene sequence: CDR1 SGHVS, CDR2 FNYEAQ. CDR3 residues: CASSRQDRTDTQYF. DNA of the CDR3: TGTGCCAGCAGCAGACAGGACCGCACAGATACGCAGTATTTT.

This clonotype came up a few times. The V gene is TRBV20-1, the J gene TRBJ2-1; maybe TRBD2 (5 bases). V lost 5 bases and J 3 bases, leaving 17 bases between the germline ends. Germline CDR1 is DFQATT and CDR2 is SNEGSKA (reference sequence). The CDR3 totals 15 residues. The CDR3 sequence: CSAPGGGLLYNEQFF. Here the CDR3 DNA reads TGCAGTGCTCCGGGCGGCGGACTCCTCTACAATGAGCAGTTCTTC.

The gene calls are TRBV7-6 and TRBJ2-1; a weak D match, TRBD2 (5 bases). This CDR3 has 14 amino acids. V was clipped by 0 bases and J by 6 bases, with 9 bases between them. Germline V gives CDR1 SGHVS, CDR2 FNYEAQ. The CDR3 bases are TGTGCCAGCAGCTTAGCACGGCTAGCCAATGAGCAGTTCTTC. Residues: CASSLARLANEQFF.

This clonotype was counted at least ten times. The rearrangement uses TRBV5-1 and TRBJ2-3; D may match TRBD1 or TRBD2 (5 bases each). Germline values: CDR1 SGHRS, CDR2 YFSETQ. CDR3 length: 15 residues. Between the trimmed V and J ends, which lost 2 bases and 2 bases, there was a span of 12 bases. CDR3 protein: CASSFRDHNTDTQYF. In DNA, the CDR3 is TGCGCCAGCAGCTTCCGGGACCATAACACAGATACGCAGTATTTT.

This clonotype was observed many times. CDR3 sequence: CASSIKRGGSNTGELFF. DNA of the CDR3: TGTGCCAGCAGCATTAAAAGGGGGGGTTCGAACACCGGGGAGCTGTTTTTT. The V gene is TRBV4-2, the J gene TRBJ2-2; tentatively, D is TRBD2 (7 bases). The CDR3 runs to 17 residues. Trimming left V 5 bases short and J 0 bases short, with 16 bases between. The V gene's germline CDR1 is LGHNA and CDR2 YNFKEQ.

This clonotype has only a few counts. This chain joins TRBV29-1 and TRBJ2-4; TRBD2 matches 9 bases. This CDR3 contains 13 residues. Germline V gives CDR1 SQVTM, CDR2 ANQGSEA. In nucleotides, the CDR3 is TGCCGCCGAGTTGGCGGGAGGGAGGACATTCAGTACTTC. Translating gives CRRVGGREDIQYF.

This clonotype occurred many times. J is TRBJ2-1 and V is TRBV7-3; TRBD1 agrees at 9 bases. Losses at the gene ends were 3 bases for V and 7 bases for J; bases not matched to a gene: 7. Germline lookup yields CDR1 SGHTA and CDR2 FQGTGA. This CDR3 comprises 15 residues. In nucleotides, the CDR3 is TGTGCCAGCAGCTTGGGGGACAGGGATTGGAATGAGCAGTTCTTC. Residues: CASSLGDRDWNEQFF.

Worth noting for this clonotype: This may be a read error, as it is one base from a much larger clone. The V and J genes are TRBV29-1 and TRBJ2-7; TRBD1 is a possible D gene (6 bases). Per the germline V gene, CDR1 is SQVTM and CDR2 is ANQGSEA. The CDR3 extends over 14 amino acids. The V end was cut by 5 bases, the J end by 5 bases, with 19 bases between. The CDR3 reads CSVLSGQPFHEQYF. The CDR3 DNA sequence: TGCAGCGTTCTATCAGGACAGCCTTTCCACGAGCAGTACTTC.

This chain joins TRBV29-1 and TRBJ2-3, with 8 nucleotides matching TRBD1. V was pared by 6 bases and J by 3 bases, with 11 bases of the junction left unmatched. Looked up from germline, CDR1 is SQVTM and CDR2 is ANQGSEA. This CDR3 is 15 amino acids long. The CDR3 DNA sequence: TGCAGCGTCGATGATCGGGACAGGCCAACAGATACGCAGTATTTT. This codes for CSVDDRDRPTDTQYF.